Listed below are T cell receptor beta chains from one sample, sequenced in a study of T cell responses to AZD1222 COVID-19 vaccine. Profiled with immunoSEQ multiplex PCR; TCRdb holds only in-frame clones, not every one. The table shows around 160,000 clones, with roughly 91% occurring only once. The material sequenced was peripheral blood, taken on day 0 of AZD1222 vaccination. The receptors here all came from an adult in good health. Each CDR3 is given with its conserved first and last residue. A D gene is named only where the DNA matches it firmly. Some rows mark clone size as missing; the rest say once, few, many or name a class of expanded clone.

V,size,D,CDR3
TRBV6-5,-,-,CASSYTALRSGNTIYF
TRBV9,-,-,CASSVVGEAGELFF
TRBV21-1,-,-,CVISRRSGNTIYF
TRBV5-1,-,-,CASSLNQNTEAFF
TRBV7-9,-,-,CASSFPDSNYGYTF
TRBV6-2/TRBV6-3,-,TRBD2,CASSYGPASGFTYEQYF
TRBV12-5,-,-,CASGHSGFSTEAFF
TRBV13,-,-,CASNGEATGNTIYF
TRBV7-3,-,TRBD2,CASSPSPAGLGELFF
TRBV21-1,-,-,CASGENRGGDTQYF
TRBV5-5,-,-,CASRLAVGEKLFF
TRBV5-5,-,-,CASSLDRGGAVDTQYF
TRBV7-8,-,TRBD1,CASSPREGAKVYGYTF
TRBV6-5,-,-,CASNPPGGGSYEQYF
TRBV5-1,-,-,CASSRVGRYEQYF
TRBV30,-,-,CAWEQSSGNTIYF
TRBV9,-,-,CASSAPTENTEAFF
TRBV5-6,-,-,CASSVSVSSLNTEAFF
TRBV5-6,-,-,CASSLDPFNEQYF
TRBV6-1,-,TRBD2,CASSVGTSGRVYEQYF
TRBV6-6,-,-,CASSDPAGNTGELFF
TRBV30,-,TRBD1,CAVTGRGAGANVLTF
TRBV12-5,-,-,CASGSRTATNEKLFF
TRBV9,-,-,CASSVGSHRTDTQYF
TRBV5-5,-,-,CASSLRGTGNYNSPLHF
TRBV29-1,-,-,CSVAKASGELFF
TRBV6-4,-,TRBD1,CASSAPGQGDSGNTIYF
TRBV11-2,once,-,CASRGTGSPEQYF
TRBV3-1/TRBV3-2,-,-,CASSQGASGGAKNIQYF
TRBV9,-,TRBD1,CASSARDRGAEAFF